One sample yielded the 2 T cell receptor beta chains listed below, sequenced in a study of regulatory T cells in long-lasting Graves disease. CDR3-region Arm-PCR and iRepertoire HTBI primers produced the TCR beta libraries. TCRdb re-called the multiplex PCR reads with MiXCR, one entry per CDR3 protein. There are 580,000 or so distinct CDR3 sequences in the sample; 15% to 20% occur only once, and 12% lies in the top ten. Time point denoted: newly diagnosed GD, antithyroid drugs for less than 3 months. PBMC-extracted RNA yielded the TCR library. The sample was also linked to a second study, of T cells in Graves' hyperthyroidism and ophthalmopathy.

The specimen comprised peripheral blood mononuclear cells (PBMCs), sampled at new diagnosis, from a patient treated with antithyroid drugs. Every receptor here comes from a man younger than 30 with Graves disease.

This clonotype was counted only a few times. The J gene is TRBJ2-3, the V gene TRBV6-1, with D possibly being TRBD2 (5 bases). Germline-derived CDR1 and CDR2 are MNHNS and SASEGT. V lost 8 bases to trimming and J lost 0 bases, with 6 bases between them. CDR3 length equals 12 residues. This chain's CDR3 is CASAGSTDTQYF. DNA for the CDR3: TGTGCCAGCGCGGGCAGCACAGATACGCAGTATTTT.

This clonotype showed up just a few times. This sequence joins TRBV29-1 and TRBJ2-3; D tentatively reads TRBD1 or TRBD2 (5 bases each). The germline gives CDR1 SQVTM, CDR2 ANQGSEA. The V end was cut by 3 bases, the J end by 0 bases, with 19 bases between. The CDR3 has 17 residues. The CDR3: CSVDGLDRDVSTDTQYF. The DNA of the CDR3 is TGCAGCGTTGATGGTCTTGATCGGGACGTTAGCACAGATACGCAGTATTTT.